This is a list of T cell receptor beta chains from one sample in a study of T cells in Graves' hyperthyroidism and ophthalmopathy. MiXCR was run by TCRdb on the multiplex PCR reads, yielding one entry per CDR3 protein. The sample contains approximately 560,000 distinct CDR3 sequences, 35% to 55% of which appear only once. Sequences were obtained from peripheral blood or thyroid tissue (not recorded which). The source is a young woman with Graves' hyperthyroidism. CDR3s include the opening cysteine and the closing phenylalanine or tryptophan. Each record gives: V gene, D gene, CDR3 protein. The D gene is left open where the match is weak.

V: TRBV19
D: NA
CDR3: CASSILFVGTDTQYF

V: TRBV12-3/TRBV12-4
D: NA
CDR3: CASSLRSQGYMNTEAFF

V: TRBV20-1
D: TRBD1
CDR3: CSAGRDRAKQPQHF

V: TRBV29-1
D: NA
CDR3: CSAIYGYEQYF

V: TRBV29-1
D: TRBD1
CDR3: CSAGGQGPYGYTF

V: TRBV7-9
D: TRBD1
CDR3: CASSLGTGQREQYF

V: TRBV7-9
D: NA
CDR3: CASSSLDKGNTEAFF

V: TRBV9
D: TRBD2
CDR3: CASSPQAGETQYF

V: TRBV20-1
D: NA
CDR3: CSASTGEGNQPQHF

V: TRBV7-9
D: NA
CDR3: CASSPGSDYGYTF